One sample yielded the 12 T cell receptor beta chains listed below, sequenced in a study of PD-L1 blockade in urothelial cancer. Profiling relied on immunoSEQ multiplex PCR, and the TCRdb table lists in-frame clones only, not all of them. The data contain more than 45,000 clones, more than 80% of them singletons. Time point noted: peripheral blood 6 weeks after treatment start. The specimen was PBMCs, collected around atezolizumab (anti-PD-L1) treatment. The receptor set was obtained from a man aged 70-80 years with urothelial cancer.

This clone has a single count. V is TRBV9 and J is TRBJ2-1; 10 bases match TRBD2. In germline, CDR1 is SGDLS, CDR2 YYNGEE. The CDR3 consists of 14 residues. V dropped 0 bases and J dropped 6; count of bases not matched to a gene: 0. In nucleotides, the CDR3 is TGTGCCAGCAGCGTAGGGACTAGCGGCAATGAGCAGTTCTTC. Translation gives CASSVGTSGNEQFF.

The chain uses TRBV28 and TRBJ2-7; 13 nucleotides line up with TRBD2. Looked up from germline, CDR1 is MDHEN and CDR2 is SYDVKM. This CDR3 has 16 residues. V was clipped by 6 bases and J by 4 bases; unmatched bases: 9. CDR3 in amino acids: CASSPGLAGAIYEQYF. In DNA form, the CDR3 reads TGTGCCAGCAGCCCCGGACTAGCGGGAGCAATATACGAGCAGTACTTC.

This chain uses TRBV28 with TRBJ1-4; D not certain. V shed 3 bases and J shed 12 bases, with 23 bases lying between them. This CDR3 comprises 16 residues. CDR1 is MDHEN and CDR2 is SYDVKM in the germline V gene. CDR3 in DNA: TGTGCCAGCAGTTTTCCCCGAGGTCTAAACGTTGAGGAACTGTTTTTT. It yields the protein CASSFPRGLNVEELFF.

The chain links TRBV7-2 to TRBJ2-7; 8 bases fit TRBD2. The V gene's germline CDR1 is SGHTA and CDR2 FQGNSA. The J segment lost 4 bases and the V segment lost 1 base, leaving 6 bases of the junction unmatched. The CDR3 sequence is 15 residues long. CDR3 sequence (DNA): TGTGCCAGCAGCTTAGAAGCGGGAGATGGGTACGAGCAGTACTTC. Translation gives CASSLEAGDGYEQYF.

This rearrangement joins TRBV11-2 to TRBJ2-5; the D gene is possibly TRBD1 (5 bases). Germline V gives CDR1 SGHAT, CDR2 FQNNGV. The CDR3 consists of 15 residues. V lost 5 bases to trimming and J lost 3 bases, with 16 bases between them. The CDR3 sequence is CASSISTASEETQYF. The DNA for the CDR3 is TGTGCCAGCAGCATCTCGACAGCTTCTGAAGAGACCCAGTACTTC.

The gene calls are TRBV9 and TRBJ2-5, with 7 bases matching TRBD2. Germline assignment: CDR1 SGDLS and CDR2 YYNGEE. The trim removed 2 bases at V and 4 bases at J, leaving 8 bases unmatched. CDR3 size: 15 residues. CDR3 nucleotides: TGTGCCAGCAGCGTTTTGGTGGGAGGGCGAGAGACCCAGTACTTC. This translates into CASSVLVGGRETQYF. The whole variable domain, remainder taken from reference TRBV9 and TRBJ2-5, is DSGVTQTPKHLITATGQRVTLRCSPRSGDLSVYWYQQSLDQGLQFLIQYYNGEERAKGNILERFSAQQFPDLHSELNLSSLELGDSALYFCASSVLVGGRETQYFGPGTRLLVL.

For the CDR3, the DNA is TGTGCCAGCAGCGTAGCCGGACTAGCGGGAGGGACCGGGGAGCTGTTTTTT. As protein: CASSVAGLAGGTGELFF. V and J are TRBV9 and TRBJ2-2; 15 nucleotides agree with TRBD2. Per the germline V gene, CDR1 is SGDLS and CDR2 is YYNGEE. With 0 bases clipped from V and 5 bases from J, the junction kept 2 bases outside the gene matches. CDR3 length: 17 residues.

The V call is TRBV28, the J call TRBJ1-5; D is possibly TRBD1 (6 bases). Trimming removed 6 bases from V and 6 bases from J, with 18 bases in between. Germline values: CDR1 MDHEN, CDR2 SYDVKM. The CDR3 has 15 residues. CDR3 residues: CASRNTGLQGQPQHF. CDR3 DNA: TGTGCCAGCAGAAACACAGGGTTGCAGGGTCAGCCCCAGCATTTT.

The chain carries TRBV7-2 and TRBJ2-2, with D unclear. Per the germline V gene, CDR1 is SGHTA and CDR2 is FQGNSA. Trimming cost V 1 base and J 6 bases, with 6 bases left between them. CDR3 length equals 13 residues. CDR3 amino acids: CASSLVVSGELFF. In DNA, the CDR3 is TGTGCCAGCAGCTTAGTAGTATCCGGGGAGCTGTTTTTT.

The CDR3 DNA reads as TGTGCCAGCATATTAGGGGCGGGAGGCGGCGAGCAGTACTTC. Amino acids: CASILGAGGGEQYF. The chain links TRBV7-9 to TRBJ2-7; 8 bases agree with TRBD2. CDR3 length: 14 amino acids. Unmatched junction bases numbered 11, after V lost 7 bases and J lost 6 bases. Germline-derived CDR1 and CDR2 are SEHNR and FQNEAQ (reference sequence).

The V and J genes are TRBV5-1 and TRBJ2-5; TRBD1 matches 7 bases. The CDR3 is 13 residues long. V trimming: 0 bases; J trimming: 5 bases; junction bases outside the gene matches: 1. CDR1 is SGHRS, CDR2 YFSETQ, per germline. This CDR3 reads CASSLATGETQYF. CDR3 bases: TGCGCCAGCAGCTTGGCGACAGGGGAGACCCAGTACTTC.

This clone was picked up a small number of times. This sequence joins TRBV11-3 and TRBJ2-7; 11 bases match TRBD2. The length of the CDR3 is 15 residues. V dropped 5 bases and J dropped 5; count of bases not matched to a gene: 8. Germline values: CDR1 SGHNT, CDR2 YENEEA. CDR3 loop: CASSPTSGSSHEQYF. CDR3 DNA: TGTGCCAGCAGCCCAACTAGCGGGAGTTCCCACGAGCAGTACTTC.